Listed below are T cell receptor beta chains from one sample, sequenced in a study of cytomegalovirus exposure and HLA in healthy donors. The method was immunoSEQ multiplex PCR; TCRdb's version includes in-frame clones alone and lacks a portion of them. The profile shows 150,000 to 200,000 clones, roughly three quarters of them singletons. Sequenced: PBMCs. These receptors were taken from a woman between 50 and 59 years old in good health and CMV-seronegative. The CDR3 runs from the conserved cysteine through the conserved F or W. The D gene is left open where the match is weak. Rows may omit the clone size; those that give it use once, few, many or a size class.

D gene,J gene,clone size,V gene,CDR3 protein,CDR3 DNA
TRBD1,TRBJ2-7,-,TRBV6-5,CASSRSGTATYEQYF,TGTGCCAGCAGTAGATCCGGGACAGCCACCTACGAGCAGTACTTC
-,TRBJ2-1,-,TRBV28,CASSASMVHEQFF,TGTGCCAGCAGTGCCTCTATGGTACATGAGCAGTTCTTC
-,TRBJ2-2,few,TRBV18,CASSPPLPAGGELFF,TGTGCCAGCTCACCACCCCTTCCTGCAGGCGGGGAGCTGTTTTTT
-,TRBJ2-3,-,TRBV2,CASRRLGGTDTQYF,TGTGCCAGCAGGAGGTTAGGGGGTACAGATACGCAGTATTTT
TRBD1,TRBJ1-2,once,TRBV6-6,CASTIQGDGYTF,TGTGCCAGCACTATTCAGGGGGATGGCTACACCTTC
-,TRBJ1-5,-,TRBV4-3,CASSQDVSNQPQHF,TGCGCCAGCAGCCAAGACGTGAGCAATCAGCCCCAGCATTTT
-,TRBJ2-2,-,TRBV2,CASRDLTVNTGELFF,TGTGCCAGCAGGGATCTGACAGTTAACACCGGGGAGCTGTTTTTT
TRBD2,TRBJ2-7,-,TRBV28,CASSSLITPGLVEYEQYF,TGTGCCAGCAGTTCATTAATAACTCCGGGACTAGTAGAGTACGAGCAGTACTTC
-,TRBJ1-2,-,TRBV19,CAARRGGYGYTF,TGTGCAGCCCGGAGGGGCGGCTATGGCTACACCTTC
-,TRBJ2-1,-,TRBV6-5,CASRSTGSSYNEQFF,TGTGCCAGCAGGAGCACGGGGAGCTCCTACAATGAGCAGTTCTTC
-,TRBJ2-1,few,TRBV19,CASGVGRGFGDEQFF,TGTGCCAGTGGGGTAGGGAGAGGGTTCGGGGATGAGCAGTTCTTC
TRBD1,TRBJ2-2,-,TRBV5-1,CASSPGTVANTGELFF,TGCGCCAGCAGCCCCGGGACAGTCGCGAACACCGGGGAGCTGTTTTTT
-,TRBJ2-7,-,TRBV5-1,CASSSGGGSLVGEQYF,TGCGCCAGCAGCTCTGGTGGAGGATCCTTGGTTGGCGAGCAGTACTTC
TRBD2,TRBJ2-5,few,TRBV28,CASRRVGGPGETQYF,TGTGCCAGCAGGAGGGTGGGAGGGCCGGGTGAGACCCAGTACTTC